This record concerns one TCR beta chain sequence. Its target is unknown. The data were taken from a study of T cell responses to AZD1222 COVID-19 vaccine. Method: immunoSEQ multiplex PCR; TCRdb's copy keeps in-frame clones and lacks some. The table shows 100,000 to 150,000 clones, with 88% occurring only once. The CDR3 runs to 12 residues. The V end lost 4 bases, the J end lost 1 base, and 4 bases lay between the germline ends. Germline V gives CDR1 LGHDT, CDR2 YNNKEL (reference sequence). General study points: Repertoire samples came only from after the peak T cell response.

V gene TRBV3-1 (or the pseudogene TRBV3-2) combines with J gene TRBJ1-1; D gene ambiguous. This specimen was peripheral blood, taken on day 0 of AZD1222 vaccination. This receptor was taken from an adult in good health. In DNA form, the CDR3 reads TGTGCCAGCAGCCGGGGGAACACTGAAGCTTTCTTT. Protein: CASSRGNTEAFF.